The clone carrying this TCR beta chain was found a few times. Germline CDR1 reads KGHSH; CDR2 reads LQKENI. This CDR3 spans 17 amino acids. The trim removed 3 bases at V and 7 bases at J, leaving 15 bases unmatched. The data were obtained in a study of blood T cells in healthy people across ages. Every donor contributed around 10 milliliters of peripheral blood by blood draw. Every sample yielded at least 7 million isolated PBMCs. Per sample, extraction of total RNA gave at least 6 micrograms in every case. Together with a sample-barcoded 5' primer, a J-beta primer mix was included in a second PCR lasting roughly 6 to 12 cycles. One entry per CDR3 protein results from TCRdb running MiXCR on the 5' RACE reads. The sample records roughly 410,000 distinct CDR3 sequences, approximately 52% being singletons.

This receptor was taken from a man aged 55 to 69 in good health. This rearrangement joins TRBV18 to TRBJ2-7, with TRBD2 matching 10 bases. The sequenced material came from blood. DNA for the CDR3: TGTGCCAGCTCACCGCAAGGACAGGGACTAGCGTCTGGAGAGCAGTACTTC. It yields the protein CASSPQGQGLASGEQYF.